This TCR beta chain emerged from a study of T-cell reconstitution after alpha-beta-depleted transplantation in children. Study-level results: Certain patients had high TCRbeta diversity at day 60, and it came from recipient T cells and thymic progenitors that survived.

The length of the CDR3 is 15 residues. Germline V lookup: CDR1 SGHKS, CDR2 YYEKEE (reference sequence). V was cut by 0 bases and J by 5 bases, with 13 bases left in between. For TCRbeta, the library was prepared with unique molecular identifiers. One entry per CDR3 protein results from TCRdb running MiXCR on the PCR reads. Of about 500,000 distinct CDR3 sequences listed, roughly an eighth are singletons. This clonotype came up many times. What it binds is unknown. This TCR derives from a female patient under 10 years old who had a stem cell transplant for aplastic anemia, so the T cells may come from the graft donor. The chain carries TRBV5-5 and TRBJ2-3; a possible D gene is TRBD2 (5 bases). The starting material was PBMCs, mostly from graft donor cells, obtained 180 days after TCRalphabeta/CD19-depleted stem cell transplant. CDR3 amino acids: CASSLGLAREDTQYF. CDR3 DNA: TGTGCCAGCAGCTTGGGGCTAGCTCGAGAAGATACGCAGTATTTT.